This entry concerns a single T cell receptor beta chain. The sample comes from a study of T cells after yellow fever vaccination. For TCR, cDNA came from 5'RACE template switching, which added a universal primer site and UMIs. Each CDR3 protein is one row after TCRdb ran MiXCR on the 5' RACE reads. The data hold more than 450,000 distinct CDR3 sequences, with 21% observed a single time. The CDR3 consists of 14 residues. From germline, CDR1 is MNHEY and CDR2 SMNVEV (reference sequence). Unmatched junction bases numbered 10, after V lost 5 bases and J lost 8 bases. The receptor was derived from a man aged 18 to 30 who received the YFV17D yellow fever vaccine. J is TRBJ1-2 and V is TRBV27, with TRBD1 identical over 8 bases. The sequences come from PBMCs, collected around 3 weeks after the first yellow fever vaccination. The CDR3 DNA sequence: TGTGCCAGCAGTAAGGGCGGGACAGGTGCCGGCTACACCTTC. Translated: CASSKGGTGAGYTF.